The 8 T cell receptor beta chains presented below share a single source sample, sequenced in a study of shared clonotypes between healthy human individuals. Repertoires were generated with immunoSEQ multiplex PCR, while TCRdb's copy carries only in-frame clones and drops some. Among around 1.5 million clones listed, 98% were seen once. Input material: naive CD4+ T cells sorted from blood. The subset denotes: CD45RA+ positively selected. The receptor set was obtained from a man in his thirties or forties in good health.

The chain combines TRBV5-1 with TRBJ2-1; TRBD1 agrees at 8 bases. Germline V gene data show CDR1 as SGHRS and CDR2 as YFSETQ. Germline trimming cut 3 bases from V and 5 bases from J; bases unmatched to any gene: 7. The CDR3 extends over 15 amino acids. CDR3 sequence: CASSSGQGFHNEQFF. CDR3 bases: TGCGCCAGCAGCTCAGGACAGGGATTCCACAATGAGCAGTTCTTC.

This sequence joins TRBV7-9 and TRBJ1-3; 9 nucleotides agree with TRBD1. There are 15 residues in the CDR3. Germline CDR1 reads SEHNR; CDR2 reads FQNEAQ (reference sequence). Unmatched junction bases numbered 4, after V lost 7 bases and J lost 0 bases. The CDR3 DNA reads TGTGCCAGCAACGGACAGGGGATCTCTGGAAACACCATATATTTT. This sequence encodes CASNGQGISGNTIYF.

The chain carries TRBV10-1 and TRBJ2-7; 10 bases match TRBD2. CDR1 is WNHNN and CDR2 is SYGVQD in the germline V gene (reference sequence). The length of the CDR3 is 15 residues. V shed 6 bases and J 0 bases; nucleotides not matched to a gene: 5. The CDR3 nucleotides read TGCGCCAGCAGGCCCGGGACTAGCGACTCCTACGAGCAGTACTTC. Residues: CASRPGTSDSYEQYF.

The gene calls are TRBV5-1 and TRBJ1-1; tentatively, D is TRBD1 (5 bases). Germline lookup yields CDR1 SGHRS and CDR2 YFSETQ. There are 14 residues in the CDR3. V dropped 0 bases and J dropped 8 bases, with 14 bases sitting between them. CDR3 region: CASSLGAGLAEAFF. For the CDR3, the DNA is TGCGCCAGCAGCTTGGGTGCGGGGCTAGCCGAAGCTTTCTTT.

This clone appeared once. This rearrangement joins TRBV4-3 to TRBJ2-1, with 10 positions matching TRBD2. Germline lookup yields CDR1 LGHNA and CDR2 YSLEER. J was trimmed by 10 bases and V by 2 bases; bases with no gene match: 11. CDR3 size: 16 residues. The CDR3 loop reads CASSQRTGTSAKEQFF. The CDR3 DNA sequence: TGCGCCAGCAGCCAACGAACAGGGACTAGCGCGAAGGAGCAGTTCTTC.

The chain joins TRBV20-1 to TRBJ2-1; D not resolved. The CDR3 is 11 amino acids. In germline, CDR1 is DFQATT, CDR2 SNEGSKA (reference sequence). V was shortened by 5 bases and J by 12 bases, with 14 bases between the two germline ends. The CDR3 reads CSAGATIGQFF. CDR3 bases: TGCAGTGCTGGCGCCACAATAGGGCAGTTCTTC.

The CDR3 loop is CASSKIGQGEQPQHF. CDR3 DNA: TGTGCCAGCAGCAAAATAGGTCAGGGGGAGCAGCCCCAGCATTTT. The chain is built from TRBV21-1 and TRBJ1-5; the table's D call, TRBD1, has no DNA check behind it. TRBV21-1 is shown as a pseudogene. CDR3 length equals 15 residues.

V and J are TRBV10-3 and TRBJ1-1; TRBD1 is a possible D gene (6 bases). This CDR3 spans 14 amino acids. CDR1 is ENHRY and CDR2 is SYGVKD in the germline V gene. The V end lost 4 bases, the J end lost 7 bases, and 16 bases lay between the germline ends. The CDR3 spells CAISVALGGGEAFF. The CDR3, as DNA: TGTGCCATCAGTGTGGCCCTAGGAGGGGGTGAAGCTTTCTTT.